Listed below are T cell receptor beta chains from one sample, sequenced in a study of long-term antiretroviral therapy in people with HIV. TCRdb keeps only in-frame clones here, not all; method: immunoSEQ multiplex PCR. Among some 23,000 clones listed, more than 65% were seen once. The sequenced sample was unsorted PBMCs, obtained 0.5 years after starting antiretroviral therapy. These receptors originate from a woman between 35 and 50 years old with HIV. The CDR3 runs from the conserved cysteine through the conserved F or W. Each record gives: J gene, D gene, V gene, clone size, CDR3 protein, CDR3 DNA. A D gene is named only where the DNA matches it firmly. A row's size may be missing; if present it is once, few, many or a size class.

j_call: TRBJ1-4
d_call: .
v_call: TRBV4-1
clone_size: .
cdr3_aa: CASSQVVGEKLFF
cdr3_nt: TGCGCCAGCAGCCAAGTGGTGGGTGAAAAACTGTTTTTT

j_call: TRBJ2-7
d_call: TRBD1
v_call: TRBV4-2
clone_size: .
cdr3_aa: CASSRRSGQGAREQYF
cdr3_nt: TGTGCCAGCAGCCGACGCTCGGGACAGGGGGCAAGGGAGCAGTACTTC

j_call: TRBJ1-1
d_call: TRBD1
v_call: TRBV4-3
clone_size: .
cdr3_aa: CASSRGDNRGTEAFF
cdr3_nt: TGCGCCAGCAGCCGGGGTGATAACAGGGGGACTGAAGCTTTCTTT

j_call: TRBJ1-1
d_call: .
v_call: TRBV15
clone_size: .
cdr3_aa: CATSPRGALGTEAFF
cdr3_nt: TGTGCCACCAGCCCTAGGGGGGCGCTGGGGACTGAAGCTTTCTTT

j_call: TRBJ1-1
d_call: TRBD1
v_call: TRBV19
clone_size: .
cdr3_aa: CASRTGLVTEAFF
cdr3_nt: TGTGCCTCAAGGACAGGGTTGGTCACTGAAGCTTTCTTT

j_call: TRBJ1-4
d_call: TRBD1
v_call: TRBV28
clone_size: .
cdr3_aa: CASSTRDRSNEKLFF
cdr3_nt: TGTGCCAGCAGTACACGGGACAGATCTAATGAAAAACTGTTTTTT

j_call: TRBJ2-2
d_call: .
v_call: TRBV11-2
clone_size: .
cdr3_aa: CASSPPVRNTGELFF
cdr3_nt: TGTGCCAGCAGCCCCCCAGTGAGGAACACCGGGGAGCTGTTTTTT

j_call: TRBJ1-4
d_call: .
v_call: TRBV28
clone_size: once
cdr3_aa: CASSFDSSNNEKLFF
cdr3_nt: TGTGCCAGCAGTTTCGACTCTTCAAATAATGAAAAACTGTTTTTT

j_call: TRBJ2-5
d_call: .
v_call: TRBV7-3
clone_size: .
cdr3_aa: CASSVGRSASGETQYF
cdr3_nt: TGTGCCAGCAGCGTCGGGCGTAGCGCGTCCGGGGAGACCCAGTACTTC

j_call: TRBJ1-4
d_call: .
v_call: TRBV18
clone_size: .
cdr3_aa: CASSPSLTGTTNEKLFF
cdr3_nt: TGTGCCAGCTCACCATCTTTAACCGGGACAACTAATGAAAAACTGTTTTTT

j_call: TRBJ1-1
d_call: TRBD1
v_call: TRBV2
clone_size: .
cdr3_aa: CASSEDRGGRAFF
cdr3_nt: TGTGCCAGCAGTGAAGACAGGGGAGGGAGAGCTTTCTTT

j_call: TRBJ2-7
d_call: .
v_call: TRBV11-3
clone_size: few
cdr3_aa: CASSLGHYYEQYF
cdr3_nt: TGTGCCAGCAGCTTAGGACACTATTACGAGCAGTACTTC

j_call: TRBJ2-1
d_call: TRBD2
v_call: TRBV18
clone_size: .
cdr3_aa: CASSPPSEAGGTNEQFF
cdr3_nt: TGTGCCAGCTCACCACCTTCGGAGGCGGGGGGTACAAATGAGCAGTTCTTC

j_call: TRBJ2-7
d_call: .
v_call: TRBV30
clone_size: .
cdr3_aa: CAWSVGYEQYF
cdr3_nt: TGTGCCTGGAGTGTAGGATACGAGCAGTACTTC

j_call: TRBJ1-1
d_call: .
v_call: TRBV27
clone_size: .
cdr3_aa: CASSSYNSEAFF
cdr3_nt: TGTGCCAGCAGTTCTTACAACAGTGAAGCTTTCTTT

j_call: TRBJ2-5
d_call: TRBD2
v_call: TRBV11-2
clone_size: .
cdr3_aa: CASSLEGRAGGPKETQYF
cdr3_nt: TGTGCCAGCAGCTTAGAGGGTCGAGCGGGGGGGCCTAAAGAGACCCAGTACTTC

j_call: TRBJ2-7
d_call: TRBD2
v_call: TRBV4-3
clone_size: .
cdr3_aa: CASSQQTSGGSHEQYF
cdr3_nt: TGCGCCAGCAGCCAACAGACTAGCGGGGGGTCCCACGAGCAGTACTTC

j_call: TRBJ2-7
d_call: TRBD2
v_call: TRBV6-5
clone_size: once
cdr3_aa: CATKIAGALSYEQYF
cdr3_nt: TGTGCCACCAAGATAGCGGGGGCCCTCTCCTACGAGCAGTACTTC

j_call: TRBJ1-2
d_call: TRBD1
v_call: TRBV27
clone_size: few
cdr3_aa: CASSLLQGRGYTF
cdr3_nt: TGTGCCAGCAGTCTCCTACAGGGGCGCGGCTACACCTTC

j_call: TRBJ1-4
d_call: TRBD1
v_call: TRBV4-1
clone_size: few
cdr3_aa: CASSQESGGTGSEKLFF
cdr3_nt: TGCGCCAGCAGCCAAGAGAGTGGAGGGACAGGGAGTGAAAAACTGTTTTTT

j_call: TRBJ1-5
d_call: .
v_call: TRBV7-9
clone_size: few
cdr3_aa: CASSFDIQPQHF
cdr3_nt: TGTGCCAGCAGCTTTGACATTCAACCCCAGCATTTT

j_call: TRBJ1-1
d_call: .
v_call: TRBV19
clone_size: few
cdr3_aa: CASRQTEAFF
cdr3_nt: TGTGCCAGTAGACAGACTGAAGCTTTCTTT

j_call: TRBJ1-2
d_call: .
v_call: TRBV29-1
clone_size: .
cdr3_aa: CSVSESGGYTF
cdr3_nt: TGCAGCGTTTCGGAGAGTGGTGGCTACACCTTC

j_call: TRBJ1-1
d_call: .
v_call: TRBV6-1
clone_size: .
cdr3_aa: CASNLRVGANTEAFF
cdr3_nt: TGTGCCAGCAACCTGCGTGTTGGAGCGAACACTGAAGCTTTCTTT

j_call: TRBJ1-1
d_call: TRBD1
v_call: TRBV30
clone_size: .
cdr3_aa: CAWSFTGAGYPEAFF
cdr3_nt: TGTGCCTGGAGTTTCACAGGGGCAGGGTACCCTGAAGCTTTCTTT

j_call: TRBJ1-1
d_call: .
v_call: TRBV18
clone_size: .
cdr3_aa: CASSPAEGGAFF
cdr3_nt: TGTGCCAGCTCACCGGCAGAGGGGGGAGCTTTCTTT